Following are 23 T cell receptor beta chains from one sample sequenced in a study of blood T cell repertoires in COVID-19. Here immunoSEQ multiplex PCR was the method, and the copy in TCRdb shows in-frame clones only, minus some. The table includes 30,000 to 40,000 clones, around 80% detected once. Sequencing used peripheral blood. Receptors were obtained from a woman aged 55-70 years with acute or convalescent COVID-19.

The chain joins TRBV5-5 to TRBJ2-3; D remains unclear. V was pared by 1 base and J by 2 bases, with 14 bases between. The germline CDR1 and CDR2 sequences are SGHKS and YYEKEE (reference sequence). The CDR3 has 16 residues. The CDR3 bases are TGTGCCAGCAGCTTGTTACAGTCCAACCCCACAGATACGCAGTATTTT. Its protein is CASSLLQSNPTDTQYF.

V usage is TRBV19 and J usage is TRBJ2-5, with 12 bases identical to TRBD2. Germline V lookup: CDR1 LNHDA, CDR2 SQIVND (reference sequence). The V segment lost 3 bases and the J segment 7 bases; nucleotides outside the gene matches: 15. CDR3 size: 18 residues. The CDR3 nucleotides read TGTGCCAGTAGTATTGAAGCTAGCGGGGGGGCCCGCGATGGGACCCAGTACTTC. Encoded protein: CASSIEASGGARDGTQYF.

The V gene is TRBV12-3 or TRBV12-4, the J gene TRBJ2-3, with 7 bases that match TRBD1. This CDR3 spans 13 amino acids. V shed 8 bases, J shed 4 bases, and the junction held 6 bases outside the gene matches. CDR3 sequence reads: CASGGTGADTQYF. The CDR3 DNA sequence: TGTGCCAGCGGGGGCACAGGGGCAGATACGCAGTATTTT.

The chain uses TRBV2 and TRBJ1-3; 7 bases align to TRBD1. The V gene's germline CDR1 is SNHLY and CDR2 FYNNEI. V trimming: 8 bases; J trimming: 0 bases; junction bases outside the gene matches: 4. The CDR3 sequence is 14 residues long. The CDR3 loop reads CASRGQVSGNTIYF. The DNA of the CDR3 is TGTGCCAGCCGCGGACAGGTCTCTGGAAACACCATATATTTT.

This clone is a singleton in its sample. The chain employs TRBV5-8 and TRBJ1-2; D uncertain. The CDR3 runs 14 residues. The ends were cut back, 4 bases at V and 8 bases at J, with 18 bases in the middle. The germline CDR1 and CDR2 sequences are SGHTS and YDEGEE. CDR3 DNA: TGTGCCAGCAGCCCCCTCTTGGGGAGTCCGGGCTACACCTTC. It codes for CASSPLLGSPGYTF.

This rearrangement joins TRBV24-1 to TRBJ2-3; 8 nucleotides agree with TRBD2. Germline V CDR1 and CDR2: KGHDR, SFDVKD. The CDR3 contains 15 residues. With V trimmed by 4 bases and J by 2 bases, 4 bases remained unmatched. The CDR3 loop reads CATSDAAGATDTQYF. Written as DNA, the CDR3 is TGTGCCACCAGTGACGCAGCGGGGGCCACAGATACGCAGTATTTT.

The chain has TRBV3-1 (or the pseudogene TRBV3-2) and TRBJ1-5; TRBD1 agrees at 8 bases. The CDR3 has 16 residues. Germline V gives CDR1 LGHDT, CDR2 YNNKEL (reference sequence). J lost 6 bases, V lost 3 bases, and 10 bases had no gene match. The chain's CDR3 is CASSQDPGGYSQPQHF. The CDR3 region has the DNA TGTGCCAGCAGCCAGGACCCAGGGGGCTATAGTCAGCCCCAGCATTTT.

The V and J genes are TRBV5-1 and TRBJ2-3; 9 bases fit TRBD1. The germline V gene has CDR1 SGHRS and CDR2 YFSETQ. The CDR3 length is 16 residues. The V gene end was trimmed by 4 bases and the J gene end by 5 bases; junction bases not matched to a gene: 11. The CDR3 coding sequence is TGCGCCAGCAGCCGGGGACAGGGTACCCAGATAGATACGCAGTATTTT. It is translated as CASSRGQGTQIDTQYF.

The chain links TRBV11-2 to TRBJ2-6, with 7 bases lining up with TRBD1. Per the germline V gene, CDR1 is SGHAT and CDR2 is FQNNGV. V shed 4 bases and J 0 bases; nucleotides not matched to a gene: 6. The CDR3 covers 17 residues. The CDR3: CASSSPGQYSGANVLTF. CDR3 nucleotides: TGTGCCAGCAGCTCTCCGGGACAGTACTCTGGGGCCAACGTCCTGACTTTC.

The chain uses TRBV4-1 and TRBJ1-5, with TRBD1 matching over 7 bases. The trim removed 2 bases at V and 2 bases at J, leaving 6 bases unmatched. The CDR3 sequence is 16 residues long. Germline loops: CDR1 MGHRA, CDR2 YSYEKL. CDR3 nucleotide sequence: TGCGCCAGCAGCCAAACCCCCGGGACAGGCAATCAGCCCCAGCATTTT. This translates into CASSQTPGTGNQPQHF.

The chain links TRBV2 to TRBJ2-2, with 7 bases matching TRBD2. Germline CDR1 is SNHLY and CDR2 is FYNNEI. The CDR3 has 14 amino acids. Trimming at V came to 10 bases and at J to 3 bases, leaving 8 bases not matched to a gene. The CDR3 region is CATGAGRDTGELFF. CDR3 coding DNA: TGTGCCACCGGGGCGGGGAGGGACACCGGGGAGCTGTTTTTT.

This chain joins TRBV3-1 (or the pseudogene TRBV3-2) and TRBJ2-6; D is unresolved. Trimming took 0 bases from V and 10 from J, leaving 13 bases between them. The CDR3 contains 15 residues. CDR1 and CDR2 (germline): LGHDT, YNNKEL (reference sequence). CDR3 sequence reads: CASSQDLGPQNVLTF. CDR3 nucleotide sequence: TGTGCCAGCAGCCAAGATCTAGGTCCGCAGAACGTCCTGACTTTC.

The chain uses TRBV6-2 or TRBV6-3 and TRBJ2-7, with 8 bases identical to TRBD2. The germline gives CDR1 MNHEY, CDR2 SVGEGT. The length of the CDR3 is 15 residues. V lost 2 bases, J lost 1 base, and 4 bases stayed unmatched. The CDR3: CASSYGRGDSYEQYF. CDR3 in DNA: TGTGCCAGCAGTTACGGGCGGGGGGATTCCTACGAGCAGTACTTC.

The CDR3 DNA reads TGCAGCGTTGAACGGGGCTCTGGAAACACCATATATTTT. This codes for CSVERGSGNTIYF. V is TRBV29-1 and J is TRBJ1-3; D remains unclear. Germline V gene data show CDR1 as SQVTM and CDR2 as ANQGSEA. The V and J ends lost 2 bases and 0 bases respectively, with 5 bases between them. The CDR3 runs 13 residues.

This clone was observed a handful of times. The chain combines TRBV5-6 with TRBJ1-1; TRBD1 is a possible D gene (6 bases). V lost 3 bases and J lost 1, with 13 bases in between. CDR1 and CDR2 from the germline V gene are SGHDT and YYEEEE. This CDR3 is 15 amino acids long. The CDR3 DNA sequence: TGTGCCAGCAGCTCGGAAGGACAGACGAACACTGAAGCTTTCTTT. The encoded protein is CASSSEGQTNTEAFF.

The CDR3: CASSLGGRQGSSYNSPLHF. For the CDR3, the DNA is TGTGCCAGCAGCCTGGGGGGAAGACAGGGGAGCTCCTATAATTCACCCCTCCACTTT. This chain links TRBV3-1 (or the pseudogene TRBV3-2) with TRBJ1-6, with 8 bases fitting TRBD1. The CDR3 loop spans 19 amino acids. Trimming took 4 bases from V and 0 from J; bases not matched to a gene: 11. Germline assignment: CDR1 LGHDT and CDR2 YNNKEL (reference sequence).

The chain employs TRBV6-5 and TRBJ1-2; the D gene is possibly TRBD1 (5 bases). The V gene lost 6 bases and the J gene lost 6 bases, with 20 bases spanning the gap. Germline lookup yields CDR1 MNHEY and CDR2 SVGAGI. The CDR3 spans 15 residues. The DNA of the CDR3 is TGTGCCAGCAGACCGACAGTCCCCGCCCAAGATGGCTACACCTTC. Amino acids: CASRPTVPAQDGYTF.

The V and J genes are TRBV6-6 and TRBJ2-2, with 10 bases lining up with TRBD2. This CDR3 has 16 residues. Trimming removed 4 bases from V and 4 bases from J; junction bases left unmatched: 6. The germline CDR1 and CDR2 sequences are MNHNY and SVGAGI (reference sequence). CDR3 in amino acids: CASSSPRLAGTGELFF. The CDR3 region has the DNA TGTGCCAGCAGTTCTCCGCGACTAGCGGGCACCGGGGAGCTGTTTTTT.

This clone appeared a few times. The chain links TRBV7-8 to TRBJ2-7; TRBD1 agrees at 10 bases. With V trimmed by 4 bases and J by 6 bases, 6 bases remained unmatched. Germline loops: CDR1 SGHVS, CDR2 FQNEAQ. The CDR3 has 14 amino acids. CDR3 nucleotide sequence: TGTGCCAGCAGCTCGGGACAGGGGCACGGCGAGCAGTACTTC. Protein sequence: CASSSGQGHGEQYF.

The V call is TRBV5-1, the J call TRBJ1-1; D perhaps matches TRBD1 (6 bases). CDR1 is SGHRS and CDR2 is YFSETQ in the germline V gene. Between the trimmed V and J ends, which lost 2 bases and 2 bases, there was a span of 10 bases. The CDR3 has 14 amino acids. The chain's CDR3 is CASSFGQPNTEAFF. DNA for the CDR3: TGCGCCAGCAGCTTCGGACAGCCAAACACTGAAGCTTTCTTT.

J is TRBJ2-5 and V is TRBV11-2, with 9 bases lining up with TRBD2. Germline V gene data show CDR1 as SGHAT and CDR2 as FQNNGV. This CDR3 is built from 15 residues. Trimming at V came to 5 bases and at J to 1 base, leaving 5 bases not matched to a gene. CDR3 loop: CASSRSGGIQETQYF. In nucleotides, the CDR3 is TGTGCCAGCAGCAGAAGCGGGGGGATCCAAGAGACCCAGTACTTC.

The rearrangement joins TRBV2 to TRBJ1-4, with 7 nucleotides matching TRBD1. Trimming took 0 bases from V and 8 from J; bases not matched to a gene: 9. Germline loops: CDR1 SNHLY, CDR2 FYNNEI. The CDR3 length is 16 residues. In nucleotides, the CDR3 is TGTGCCAGCAGTGAAGCTTTTTTGACAGGGTTGGAAAAACTGTTTTTT. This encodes CASSEAFLTGLEKLFF. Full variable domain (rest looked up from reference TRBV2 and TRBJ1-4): EPEVTQTPSHQVTQMGQEVILRCVPISNHLYFYWYRQILGQKVEFLVSFYNNEISEKSEIFDDQFSVERPDGSNFTLKIRSTKLEDSAMYFCASSEAFLTGLEKLFFGSGTQLSVL.

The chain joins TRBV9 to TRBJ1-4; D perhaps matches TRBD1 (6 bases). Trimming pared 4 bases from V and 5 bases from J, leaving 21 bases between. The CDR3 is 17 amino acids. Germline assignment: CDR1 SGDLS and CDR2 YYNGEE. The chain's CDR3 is CASSPRGGGEGNEKLFF. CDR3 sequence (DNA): TGTGCCAGCAGCCCCAGAGGGGGAGGGGAGGGGAATGAAAAACTGTTTTTT.